This entry lists 30 T cell receptor beta chains sequenced from one sample in a study of T cell clonality in common variable immunodeficiency. Some clones are missing from TCRdb's copy, which holds only in-frame ones; the method was immunoSEQ multiplex PCR. This set yields tens of thousands of clones and no singletons; the top ten hold approximately 5.9%. The sample taken for sequencing was peripheral blood mononuclear cells. These receptors came from a person aged 18-70 years in good health.

This clone appeared many times. The missing CDR3 end, 3 residues past where the read stops, is filled in from the germline J gene. J is TRBJ2-3 and V is TRBV11-3; 7 bases map to TRBD2. The CDR3 totals 14 residues. V lost 3 bases to trimming and J lost 5 bases; unmatched junction nucleotides: 5. Per germline, CDR1 SGHNT and CDR2 YENEEA. Incomplete CDR3 DNA: TGTGCCAGCAGCTTTTCGGGGGGAATAGATACG. It encodes CASSFSGGIDT. In full, the CDR3 is CASSFSGGIDTQYF.

This clone was observed many times. The part of the CDR3 DNA that was read is TGTGCCAGCAGCAGTGGGGACAGCGCGAATTCACCC. It codes for CASSSGDSANSP. The full CDR3 sequence reads CASSSGDSANSPLHF. This chain uses TRBV5-4 with TRBJ1-6, with 7 bases that match TRBD1. Read coverage stops 3 residues before the CDR3 terminus; the germline J gene supplies the remainder. Germline CDR1 SGHNT, CDR2 YYREEE (reference sequence). The CDR3 sequence is 15 residues long. Losses at the gene ends were 4 bases for V and 7 bases for J; bases not matched to a gene: 8.

This clone came up many times. The read ends 3 residues shy of where the CDR3 ends; the end is completed using the germline J gene. The chain recombines TRBV5-6 with TRBJ1-2, with a weak D call TRBD1 (5 bases). V was shortened by 1 base and J by 4 bases, with 11 bases between the two germline ends. CDR3 length: 14 residues. Germline V gene data show CDR1 as SGHDT and CDR2 as YYEEEE. CDR3 bases read: TGTGCCAGCAGCTTGTCGCGGGGCTTCTATGGC. Translating it yields CASSLSRGFYG. The complete CDR3 protein is CASSLSRGFYGYTF.

In this sample, this clone turned up a few times. The DNA ends 3 residues before the CDR3 does, and the rest of the CDR3 is filled in from the germline J gene. The chain is built from TRBV10-2 and TRBJ2-5, with a possible D match to TRBD1 (6 bases). Germline values: CDR1 WSHSY, CDR2 SAAADI. The V end lost 1 base, the J end lost 1 base, and 10 bases lay between the germline ends. The CDR3 spans 15 residues. The CDR3 DNA, read in part, is TGCGCCAGCAGTGAGTGGGACAAGGGCCAAGAGACC. Its protein is CASSEWDKGQET. In full, the CDR3 reads CASSEWDKGQETQYF.

There are a few counts of this clone. CDR3 sequence: CASSDGLAGGLYYNEQFF. The sequenced CDR3 bases are TGTGCCAGCAGTGATGGACTAGCGGGGGGACTCTACTACAATGAG. The chain has TRBV2 and TRBJ2-1; TRBD2 agrees at 14 bases. The missing CDR3 end, 3 residues past where the read stops, is filled in from the germline J gene. CDR1 and CDR2 from the germline V gene are SNHLY and FYNNEI. The CDR3 contains 18 residues. The V and J ends lost 3 bases and 3 bases, in that order; junction bases with no gene match: 7.

This clone was seen ten or more times. The read ends 3 residues shy of where the CDR3 ends; the end is completed using the germline J gene. V usage is TRBV4-2 and J usage is TRBJ2-3, with TRBD2 identical over 12 bases. V lost 4 bases to trimming and J lost 4 bases; unmatched junction nucleotides: 15. Germline-derived CDR1 and CDR2 are LGHNA and YNFKEQ. This CDR3 region has 19 residues. CDR3 sequence: CASSLPGILAGGTPDTQYF. The CDR3 DNA, read in part, is TGTGCCAGCAGCCTACCCGGGATACTAGCGGGGGGCACCCCAGATACG.

This clone appeared many times. The read gets to within 3 residues of the CDR3 end, and the germline J gene fills in the rest. The chain has TRBV14 and TRBJ1-2; no reliable D call. V was cut by 4 bases and J by 0 bases, with 12 bases left in between. CDR3 length: 15 residues. Germline loops: CDR1 SGHDN, CDR2 FVKESK. CDR3 DNA, as far as it was read: TGTGCCAGCAGCCCTAGAGGTGCTTCTAACTATGGC. As protein: CASSPRGASNYG. The whole CDR3 protein is CASSPRGASNYGYTF.

In its sample, this clone was seen many times. A junction boundary mismatches the germline segment, possibly from a read error. The CDR3 end falls 3 residues outside the read, so it is completed with the germline J gene. The chain has TRBV4-2 and TRBJ2-2; D is ambiguous. CDR3 length: 14 residues. From germline, CDR1 is LGHNA and CDR2 YNFKEQ. The CDR3 bases that were read are TGCGCCAGCAGCCACCAGACAACCACCGGGGAG. As protein: CASSHQTTTGE. The whole CDR3 protein reads CASSHQTTTGELFF.

In its sample, this clone was seen many times. The CDR3 end falls 3 residues outside the read, so it is completed with the germline J gene. V gene TRBV4-2 combines with J gene TRBJ2-6; 9 bases are shared with TRBD1. V lost 0 bases to trimming and J lost 4 bases; unmatched junction nucleotides: 10. This CDR3 has 19 amino acids. CDR1 is LGHNA, CDR2 YNFKEQ, per germline. The covered CDR3 bases are TGTGCCAGCAGCCAAGATCTGCGGGACAGGGTAGCCGGGGCCAACGTC. Encoded protein: CASSQDLRDRVAGANV. The whole CDR3 protein reads CASSQDLRDRVAGANVLTF.

This clone appeared many times. The read gets to within 3 residues of the CDR3 end, and the germline J gene fills in the rest. The chain combines TRBV5-1 with TRBJ2-4; D is unresolved. Trimming removed 4 bases at V and 4 bases at J, with 9 bases between. Germline V gene lookup returns CDR1 SGHRS and CDR2 YFSETQ. This CDR3 region has 13 residues. The CDR3: CASSPDSKNIQYF. The sequenced CDR3 bases are TGCGCCAGCAGCCCCGACTCGAAAAACATT.

The sample holds many counts of this clone. The CDR3 extends 3 residues past the end of the read, so its final part is completed from the germline J gene. The chain links TRBV20-1 to TRBJ2-3, with D uncertain. Germline assignment: CDR1 DFQATT and CDR2 SNEGSKA (reference sequence). V was pared by 4 bases and J by 4 bases, with 6 bases between. The CDR3 spans 11 residues. CDR3 DNA (partial): TGCAGTGCTAATCTTCCAGATACG. Encoded protein: CSANLPDT. The entire CDR3 is CSANLPDTQYF.

This clone was seen repeatedly, ten times or more. The sequenced fragment ends 3 residues before the CDR3 boundary, so the rest is inferred from the germline J gene. The chain combines TRBV6-1 with TRBJ2-7; TRBD2 matches at 8 bases. With V trimmed by 2 bases and J by 5 bases, 11 bases remained unmatched. The CDR3 runs to 16 residues. The V gene's germline CDR1 is MNHNS and CDR2 SASEGT. CDR3 region: CASSEWGRGASHEQYF. CDR3 bases read: TGTGCCAGCAGTGAATGGGGGCGGGGGGCCTCTCACGAG.

This clone appeared many times. The CDR3 bases that were read are TGTGCCAGTAAGGGGACAGGGCCCTATGGC. Translation gives CASKGTGPYG. The CDR3 in full is CASKGTGPYGYTF. V and J are TRBV19 and TRBJ1-2; the match to TRBD1 covers 9 bases. The missing CDR3 end, 3 residues past where the read stops, is filled in from the germline J gene. The germline V gene has CDR1 LNHDA and CDR2 SQIVND (reference sequence). CDR3 length equals 13 residues. V was clipped by 7 bases and J by 4 bases; unmatched bases: 4.

There are many counts of this clone. The missing CDR3 end, 3 residues past where the read stops, is filled in from the germline J gene. The chain combines TRBV5-1 with TRBJ2-3; TRBD1 matches 9 bases. V lost 4 bases to trimming and J lost 3 bases; unmatched junction nucleotides: 9. The germline V gene has CDR1 SGHRS and CDR2 YFSETQ. The CDR3 covers 16 residues. This CDR3 is CASSTGTGKGTDTQYF. CDR3 bases read: TGCGCCAGCAGCACAGGGACAGGGAAGGGGACAGATACG.

The table lists this clone with many counts. Sequencing ends 3 residues short of the CDR3 end; the germline J gene provides the rest. Other DNA sequences in the sample encode the same CDR3. The V call is TRBV5-1, the J call TRBJ1-3; D uncertain. Germline CDR1 is SGHRS and CDR2 is YFSETQ. The CDR3 has 17 residues. Trimming removed 4 bases at V and 0 bases at J, with 17 bases between. The CDR3 sequence: CASSPGSSAFSGNTIYF. The CDR3 bases that were read are TGCGCCAGCAGCCCAGGATCTTCAGCCTTCTCTGGAAACACC.

The sample holds many counts of this clone. The read halts 3 residues ahead of the CDR3 end, with the missing end drawn from the germline J gene. This rearrangement joins TRBV20-1 to TRBJ2-7, with D perhaps TRBD2 (6 bases). The CDR3 contains 14 residues. V was pared by 6 bases and J by 2 bases, with 17 bases between. Germline V lookup: CDR1 DFQATT, CDR2 SNEGSKA (reference sequence). The part of the CDR3 DNA that was read is TGCAGTGCCCTAGGCCCGGGGGACCCCTACGAG. It yields the protein CSALGPGDPYE. From start to end, the CDR3 is CSALGPGDPYEQYF.

A few counts support this clone. The CDR3 end falls 3 residues outside the read, so it is completed with the germline J gene. The chain recombines TRBV7-6 with TRBJ1-6, with D tentatively TRBD1 (6 bases). Between the trimmed V and J ends, which lost 5 bases and 7 bases, there was a span of 9 bases. Germline CDR1 is SGHVS and CDR2 is FNYEAQ. The CDR3 extends over 13 amino acids. Partial CDR3 DNA: TGTGCCAGCAGCGAAGGACAGAATTCACCC. Its protein product is CASSEGQNSP. The whole CDR3 region reads CASSEGQNSPLHF. Full variable domain (rest looked up from reference TRBV7-6 and TRBJ1-6): GAGVSQSPRYKVTKRGQDVALRCDPISGHVSLYWYRQALGQGPEFLTYFNYEAQQDKSGLPNDRFSAERPEGSISTLTIQRTEQRDSAMYRCASSEGQNSPLHFGNGTRLTVT.

About this clone: The sequence runs out 3 residues before the end of the CDR3; the remainder is reconstructed from the germline J gene. This chain links TRBV5-1 with TRBJ2-7, with D maybe TRBD2 (7 bases). This CDR3 is 16 amino acids long. V lost 2 bases and J lost 2, with 17 bases in between. Germline assignment: CDR1 SGHRS and CDR2 YFSETQ. Incomplete CDR3 DNA: TGCGCCAGCAGCTTCCGGGGGGCTCAAGGGACCTACGAG. Translating it yields CASSFRGAQGTYE. The whole CDR3 region reads CASSFRGAQGTYEQYF.

This clone was found a few times. The observed sequence ends 3 residues before the CDR3 terminus, with the missing tail filled in from the germline J gene. The chain couples TRBV30 to TRBJ1-2; tentatively, D is TRBD1 (5 bases). Per germline, CDR1 GTSNPN and CDR2 SVGIG (reference sequence). This CDR3 is 16 amino acids long. The CDR3 is CAWRNQAGRGAYDYTF. Incomplete CDR3 DNA: TGTGCCTGGAGAAATCAAGCAGGGAGGGGAGCCTACGAC.

This clone was observed many times. The junction departs from germline at one end; a sequencing error may be responsible. The sequence runs out 3 residues before the end of the CDR3; the remainder is reconstructed from the germline J gene. This chain links TRBV4-2 with TRBJ2-7; 8 bases map to TRBD1. In germline, CDR1 is LGHNA, CDR2 YNFKEQ. This CDR3 comprises 12 residues. The chain's CDR3 is CASSQDRGEQYF. The DNA read from the CDR3 is TGCGCCAGCAGCCAAGACAGGGGCGAG.

This clone was counted ten times or more. The read ends 3 residues before the CDR3 terminus; that terminus is restored from the germline J gene. This chain links TRBV11-2 with TRBJ2-5; D possibly corresponds to TRBD2 (5 bases). The CDR3 has 15 residues. Trimming pared 1 base from V and 0 bases from J, leaving 9 bases between. Germline values: CDR1 SGHAT, CDR2 FQNNGV. The part of the CDR3 DNA that was read is TGTGCCAGCAGCTTAGTGAGGGCAGACCAAGAGACC. It codes for CASSLVRADQET. The entire CDR3 sequence reads CASSLVRADQETQYF.

As for this clone: This could be a read error, since a much larger clone is one nucleotide away. The read gets to within 3 residues of the CDR3 end, and the germline J gene fills in the rest. This rearrangement joins TRBV19 to TRBJ2-2, with a weak D call TRBD1 (5 bases). Germline loops: CDR1 LNHDA, CDR2 SQIVND (reference sequence). CDR3 size: 13 residues. The CDR3 sequence is CATKAGPYEKLFF. CDR3 DNA, as far as it was read: TGTGCCACCAAGGCAGGGCCTTATGAAAAG.

Many counts were recorded for this clone. The CDR3 end falls 3 residues outside the read, so it is completed with the germline J gene. This chain joins TRBV6-4 and TRBJ2-4; the match to TRBD2 covers 10 bases. The germline V gene encodes CDR1 MRHNA and CDR2 SNTAGT. The CDR3 covers 15 residues. V trimming: 0 bases; J trimming: 9 bases; junction bases outside the gene matches: 5. Here the CDR3 reads CASSDSTSGGAIQYF. The sequenced part of the CDR3 DNA is TGTGCCAGCAGTGACTCGACGAGCGGGGGGGCCATT.

This clone showed up many times. The DNA ends 3 residues before the CDR3 does, and the rest of the CDR3 is filled in from the germline J gene. V usage is TRBV28 and J usage is TRBJ2-7; the match to TRBD2 covers 8 bases. This CDR3 contains 19 residues. Germline loops: CDR1 MDHEN, CDR2 SYDVKM. V trimming: 6 bases; J trimming: 2 bases; junction bases outside the gene matches: 21. The DNA read from the CDR3 is TGTGCCAGCAGCCAAACTAAAGTTGTGGGTAGCGGGGAAACCTACGAG. Residues: CASSQTKVVGSGETYE. The full-length CDR3 reads as CASSQTKVVGSGETYEQYF.

This clone was picked up many times. CDR3 DNA, as far as it was read: TGTGCCAGCAGCTTAGCCCAGGGCAATGAG. Translated: CASSLAQGNE. The full CDR3 sequence reads CASSLAQGNEQFF. The chain couples TRBV11-2 to TRBJ2-1, with D tentatively TRBD1 (5 bases). The read terminates 3 residues ahead of where the CDR3 ends, so the germline J gene completes it. In germline, CDR1 is SGHAT, CDR2 FQNNGV. The CDR3 length is 13 residues. V was pared by 1 base and J by 6 bases, with 7 bases between.

A few counts support this clone. The read gets to within 3 residues of the CDR3 end, and the germline J gene fills in the rest. J is TRBJ2-1 and V is TRBV13, with a possible D match to TRBD2 (8 bases). V dropped 5 bases and J dropped 4 bases, with 15 bases sitting between them. The CDR3 runs to 15 residues. CDR1 PRHDT and CDR2 FYEKMQ come from the germline V gene (reference sequence). The covered CDR3 bases are TGTGCCAGCAGCCTCGGGAGGGGGCGATACAATGAG. This translates into CASSLGRGRYNE. The entire CDR3 protein is CASSLGRGRYNEQFF.

The sample holds a few counts of this clone. The read is 3 residues too short to cover the CDR3 end, so that end is filled in from the germline J gene. The V and J genes are TRBV11-2 and TRBJ2-7; no firm D call. Trimming stripped 3 bases from V and 0 bases from J, with 6 bases between. The CDR3 has 13 amino acids. The V gene's germline CDR1 is SGHAT and CDR2 FQNNGV. CDR3 sequence: CASSFGSSYEQYF. CDR3 DNA, as far as it was read: TGTGCCAGCAGCTTCGGGTCCTCCTACGAG.

A note on this clone: Coverage ceases 3 residues before the CDR3 finishes, and the germline J gene fills in the end. This sequence joins TRBV19 and TRBJ1-1; perhaps TRBD1 as D (6 bases). Germline-derived CDR1 and CDR2 are LNHDA and SQIVND (reference sequence). Trimming cost V 5 bases and J 0 bases, with 16 bases left between them. The CDR3 is made up of 16 amino acids. The CDR3 spells CASSPSWQGMNTEAFF. Incomplete CDR3 DNA: TGTGCCAGTAGTCCGTCTTGGCAGGGGATGAACACTGAA.

This clone was seen ten or more times. The CDR3 sequence: CASTPGGTKNIQYF. CDR3 DNA (partial): TGTGCCAGCACCCCAGGGGGGACCAAAAACATT. This chain connects TRBV7-2 to TRBJ2-4, with D tentatively TRBD1 (7 bases). The read ends 3 residues early relative to the CDR3; the germline J gene fills the gap. The V end was cut by 7 bases, the J end by 2 bases, with 12 bases between. Germline V gene lookup returns CDR1 SGHTA and CDR2 FQGNSA. The CDR3 contains 14 residues.

This clone has ten or more counts. Coverage ceases 3 residues before the CDR3 finishes, and the germline J gene fills in the end. This chain uses TRBV18 with TRBJ2-4, with TRBD1 matching over 7 bases. The J segment lost 4 bases and the V segment lost 1 base, leaving 1 base of the junction unmatched. Germline CDR1 KGHSH, CDR2 LQKENI. The CDR3 runs to 14 residues. Here the CDR3 reads CASSPLTGKNIQYF. The CDR3 DNA, read in part, is TGTGCCAGCTCACCACTGACAGGGAAAAACATT.